Listed below are T cell receptor beta chains from one sample, sequenced in a study of shared clonotypes between healthy human individuals. Produced via immunoSEQ multiplex PCR; TCRdb's table is partial and in-frame only. In the table there are some 2,500,000 clones, roughly 93% of which are singletons. Sequenced: naive CD4+ T cells from PBMCs. These receptors all stem from a man aged 18 to 30 in good health. Some clones in this sample may be carry-over from other donors' samples. Both conserved end residues are part of each CDR3. A D gene is named only where the DNA matches it firmly. Clone size is shown for a subset of rows, as once, few, many or a class of expanded clone.

15 | TRBD2 | TRBJ2-3 | TRBV6-1 | - | TGTGCCAGCAGCACTAGCGGGACGCCGGTGGATACGCAGTATTTT | CASSTSGTPVDTQYF
15 | TRBD2 | TRBJ2-5 | TRBV5-1 | - | TGCGCCAGCAAGGGAGTAGCGGGAGTTCGGGAGACCCAGTACTTC | CASKGVAGVRETQYF
12 | - | TRBJ2-5 | TRBV7-2 | - | TGTGCCAGCACTCACGGAGGAGAGACCCAGTACTTC | CASTHGGETQYF
14 | TRBD2 | TRBJ2-1 | TRBV4-1 | - | TGCGCCAGCAGCCCCGGGACTAGCTACAATGAGCAGTTCTTC | CASSPGTSYNEQFF
14 | - | TRBJ2-6 | TRBV7-2 | - | TGTGCCAGCAGCTCGGACAGATGGGCCAACGTCCTGACTTTC | CASSSDRWANVLTF
17 | TRBD2 | TRBJ2-5 | TRBV11-1 | - | TGTGCCAGCAGCTTCAGGGTCTGGGCGGGGGGACAAGAGACCCAGTACTTC | CASSFRVWAGGQETQYF
13 | - | TRBJ1-1 | TRBV5-1 | - | TGCGCCAGCAGGACAGACCCGAACACTGAAGCTTTCTTT | CASRTDPNTEAFF
15 | TRBD2 | TRBJ2-1 | TRBV7-6 | few | TGTGCCAGCAGCATGATGACTAGCGGTTACAATGAGCAGTTCTTC | CASSMMTSGYNEQFF
15 | TRBD2 | TRBJ2-7 | TRBV5-1 | - | TGCGCCAGCAGCCTTGCCGGGACTAGCGGGGACGAGCAGTACTTC | CASSLAGTSGDEQYF
13 | TRBD1 | TRBJ2-5 | TRBV5-4 | - | TGTGCCAGCAGCCCCGGACAGGGAGAGACCCAGTACTTC | CASSPGQGETQYF
16 | TRBD1 | TRBJ1-5 | TRBV6-4 | - | TGTGCCAGCAGTCCAGGCGGGACAGGGGGGAGTCAGCCCCAGCATTTT | CASSPGGTGGSQPQHF
15 | - | TRBJ1-5 | TRBV7-2 | - | TGTGCCAGCAGCTTAGCCGGAGGACTTAATCAGCCCCAGCATTTT | CASSLAGGLNQPQHF
15 | TRBD1 | TRBJ1-5 | TRBV6-5 | - | TGTGCCAGCCTCTACAGGGGTAATAATGGACAGCCCCAGCATTTT | CASLYRGNNGQPQHF
14 | TRBD2 | TRBJ2-5 | TRBV14 | - | TGTGCCAGCAGCCGGACTAGCGGGAGTGAGACCCAGTACTTC | CASSRTSGSETQYF
11 | - | TRBJ1-2 | TRBV30 | - | TGTGCCTGGACCGAAAACTATGGCTACACCTTC | CAWTENYGYTF
19 | - | TRBJ1-5 | TRBV18 | - | TGTGCCAGCTCACCGACAGGCCCGGGGGGTTTTTATAGCAATCAGCCCCAGCATTTT | CASSPTGPGGFYSNQPQHF
14 | TRBD2 | TRBJ2-3 | TRBV7-9 | - | TGTGCCAGCAGCTCCCCGGGACTAGGAGATACGCAGTATTTT | CASSSPGLGDTQYF
14 | - | TRBJ1-5 | TRBV7-9 | - | TGTGCCAGCAGCTTTTGGGATAGCAATCAGCCCCAGCATTTT | CASSFWDSNQPQHF
12 | - | TRBJ2-5 | TRBV15 | - | TGTGCCACCAGCAGAGGTCGGGAGACCCAGTACTTC | CATSRGRETQYF
19 | - | TRBJ2-6 | TRBV14 | - | TGTGCCAGCAGCCAAGGGGTGTGGGGGCAGAGCTCTGGGGCCAACGTCCTGACTTTC | CASSQGVWGQSSGANVLTF
14 | - | TRBJ2-1 | TRBV18 | - | TGTGCCAGCTCGGCGGGCGGCTCCTACAATGAGCAGTTCTTC | CASSAGGSYNEQFF
15 | - | TRBJ2-6 | TRBV4-3 | - | TGCGCCAGCAGCCACAGGGTCCCTGGGGCCAACGTCCTGACTTTC | CASSHRVPGANVLTF
15 | TRBD2 | TRBJ2-2 | TRBV19 | once | TGTGCCAGTGATAGCGGGAGGGCGAACACCGGGGAGCTGTTTTTT | CASDSGRANTGELFF
16 | TRBD2 | TRBJ2-3 | TRBV29-1 | - | TGCAGCGTTCCGGGGGTAGCGGGAGTTCTGGCAGATACGCAGTATTTT | CSVPGVAGVLADTQYF
16 | TRBD2 | TRBJ2-3 | TRBV9 | - | TGTGCCAGCAGCGTAGGGGTAGCGGGAGGGACAGATACGCAGTATTTT | CASSVGVAGGTDTQYF